The sequence of this T cell receptor beta chain was determined in a study of blood T cell repertoires in COVID-19. Study details: From the United States, Italy and Spain came samples of acute and convalescent COVID-19. PBMCs, B-cell-depleted T cells, or T cells provided the cDNA or gDNA that made up the material.

This clone was seen once. CDR1 and CDR2 from the germline V gene are ENHRY and SYGVKD. Trimming removed 4 bases at V and 4 bases at J, with 10 bases between. The CDR3 covers 13 residues. Seattle's enrolled individuals joined amid active infection and were then monitored longitudinally. Per the study methods: Using reference gene primer amplification, nucleated cell counts were estimated. Profiled with immunoSEQ multiplex PCR; TCRdb holds only in-frame clones, not every one. For V, J and clone size, that table is used; D and trimming come from the DNA. The table includes some 300,000 clones, nearly 90% detected once.

V gene TRBV10-3 combines with J gene TRBJ1-1; possible D gene TRBD1, 5 bases. The sample taken for sequencing was peripheral blood. The TCR comes from a woman in her twenties or thirties with COVID-19, enrolled during active disease. The CDR3 here is CAISVGGGTEAFF. The CDR3 DNA reads as TGTGCCATCAGTGTGGGGGGAGGCACTGAAGCTTTCTTT.